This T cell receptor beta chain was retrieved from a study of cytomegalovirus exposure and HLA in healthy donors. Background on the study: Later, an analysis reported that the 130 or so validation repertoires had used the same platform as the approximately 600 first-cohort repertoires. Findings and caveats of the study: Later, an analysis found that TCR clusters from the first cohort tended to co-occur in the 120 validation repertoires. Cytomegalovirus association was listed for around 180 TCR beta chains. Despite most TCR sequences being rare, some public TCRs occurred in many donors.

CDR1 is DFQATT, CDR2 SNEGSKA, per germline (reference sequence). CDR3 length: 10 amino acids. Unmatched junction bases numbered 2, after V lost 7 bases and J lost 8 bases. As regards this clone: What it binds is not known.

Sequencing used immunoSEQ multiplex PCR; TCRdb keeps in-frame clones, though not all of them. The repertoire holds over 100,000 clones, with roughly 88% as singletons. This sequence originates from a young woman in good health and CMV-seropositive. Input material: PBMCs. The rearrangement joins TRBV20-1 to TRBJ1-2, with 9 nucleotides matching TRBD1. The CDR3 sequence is CSGGTGGYTF. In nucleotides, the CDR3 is TGCAGTGGTGGGACAGGGGGCTACACCTTC.